This is a list of T cell receptor beta chains from one sample in a study of Graves' ophthalmopathy and Graves' hyperthyroidism. One entry per CDR3 protein results from TCRdb running MiXCR on the multiplex PCR reads. The profile shows 740,000 or so distinct CDR3 sequences, 40% of them singletons. The sample comprised peripheral blood. These receptors were obtained from an adult man with Graves' ophthalmopathy. The CDR3 runs from the conserved cysteine through the conserved F or W. D genes are given only for firm matches. Size tells how often a clone was seen (once, few, many) or the class of an expanded clone, and some rows leave it out.

V gene,D gene,J gene,clone size,CDR3 DNA,CDR3 protein
TRBV25-1,.,TRBJ1-6,.,TGTGCCAGCAGTTACATCAGTGTACAGAATTCACCCCTCCACTTT,CASSYISVQNSPLHF
TRBV19,.,TRBJ1-5,few,TGTGCCAGTAGGGGGGGTCCAGGGTCGGTTCGGGGTCAGCCCCAGCATTTT,CASRGGPGSVRGQPQHF
TRBV19,TRBD1,TRBJ2-5,many,TGTGCCAGTAGTATCCCATCTCGACAGGGCCGGACCCAGTACTTC,CASSIPSRQGRTQYF
TRBV25-1,.,TRBJ2-2,.,TGTGCCAGTAGTACACCCTCTGGGGGGACGAACACCGGGGAGCTGTTTTTT,CASSTPSGGTNTGELFF
TRBV10-2,TRBD1,TRBJ1-2,many,TGCGCCAGCAGTCCGGACAGGGGGAACTATGGCTACACCTTC,CASSPDRGNYGYTF
TRBV25-1,.,TRBJ1-6,.,TGTGCCAGCAGTTACTCGAACAGTTGGGGTTCCGGTTCACCCCTCCACTTT,CASSYSNSWGSGSPLHF
TRBV12-3/TRBV12-4,.,TRBJ1-2,many,TGTGCCAGCAGCTTGGCTCAGGGGCTTAACTATGGCTACACCTTC,CASSLAQGLNYGYTF
TRBV2,.,TRBJ1-6,.,TGTGCCAGCACTCCCACGGGGTCACCCCTCCACTTT,CASTPTGSPLHF
TRBV10-3,.,TRBJ1-2,.,TGTGCCATCAGTGACGGCAGGGGCGTATATGGCTACACCTTC,CAISDGRGVYGYTF
TRBV20-1,TRBD1,TRBJ1-5,few,TGCAGTGCTCAGGACAGGTACAATCAGCCCCAGCATTTT,CSAQDRYNQPQHF
TRBV19,TRBD1,TRBJ1-5,many,TGTGCCACGGGGACAGGATCATATAGCAATCAGCCCCAGCATTTT,CATGTGSYSNQPQHF
TRBV7-2,TRBD1,TRBJ2-7,many,TGTGCCAGCAGCTTAGTGGGACAGGGTGGCTACGAGCAGTACTTC,CASSLVGQGGYEQYF
TRBV5-1,TRBD1,TRBJ1-2,once,TGCGCCAGCAGCTTGGAGACAGGGGGCGTCTACACCTTC,CASSLETGGVYTF
TRBV25-1,TRBD1,TRBJ2-7,.,TGTGCCAGCAGTCCTTATTCGCCGGGACAGGCTAACGAGCAGTACTTC,CASSPYSPGQANEQYF